This T cell receptor beta chain originates from a study of regulatory T cells in long-lasting Graves disease. Across the whole study: Graves' patients diagnosed newly had used antithyroid drugs under 3 months.

Time point reported: newly diagnosed GD, antithyroid drugs for less than 3 months. RNA from PBMCs was the source of the TCR library. The guidelines of the American Thyroid Association were the basis for diagnosing Graves' disease. Into tubes containing EDTA, roughly 10 milliliters of peripheral blood were drawn. Construction of TCR beta libraries relied on iRepertoire HTBI primers and on Arm-PCR targeting CDR3 regions. Via MiXCR, TCRdb re-called the multiplex PCR reads, giving one row per CDR3 protein. Of some 490,000 distinct CDR3 sequences in the sample, about 12% are singletons; the top ten hold about 8.3%. CDR1 SNHLY and CDR2 FYNNEI come from the germline V gene. The CDR3 runs to 12 residues. Trimming left V 8 bases short and J 12 bases short, with 19 bases between. The sample holds many counts of this clonotype. The data also belong to a second study, concerning T cells in Graves' hyperthyroidism and ophthalmopathy. This second study notes: First-round RT-PCR of the TCR CDR3 relied on the HTBI primer set.

The sequences come from peripheral blood mononuclear cells (PBMCs), collected at new diagnosis, from a patient treated with antithyroid drugs. This receptor was taken from a woman aged 25 to 39 with Graves disease. The chain combines TRBV2 with TRBJ1-2; D is perhaps TRBD1 (5 bases). The CDR3 is CASCWPAGEDTF. CDR3 DNA: TGTGCCAGCTGCTGGCCAGCGGGGGAAGACACCTTC.